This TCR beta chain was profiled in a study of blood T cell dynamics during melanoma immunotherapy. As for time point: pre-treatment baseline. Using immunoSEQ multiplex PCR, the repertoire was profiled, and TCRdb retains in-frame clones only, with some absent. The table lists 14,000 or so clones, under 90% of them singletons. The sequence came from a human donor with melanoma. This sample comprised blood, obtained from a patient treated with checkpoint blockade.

In DNA form, the CDR3 reads TGTGCCAGCAGCCCGGGGTACCAAGAGACCCAGTACTTC. Residues: CASSPGYQETQYF. This chain links TRBV5-4 with TRBJ2-5; a weak D match, TRBD2 (5 bases). Looked up from germline, CDR1 is SGHNT and CDR2 is YYREEE (reference sequence). The CDR3 runs 13 residues. V was cut by 4 bases and J by 0 bases, with 7 bases left in between.